One sample yielded the 29 T cell receptor beta chains listed below, sequenced in a study of T cell repertoires in cytomegalovirus infection. What these receptors recognize is not known. TCRdb used MiXCR to reprocess the reads, holding one entry per CDR3 protein. The table records around 200,000 distinct CDR3 sequences, roughly 34% of them present only once. The specimen was CD8+ T cells from cultured PBMCs, collected from culture after CMV antigen stimulation. The receptors originated from a human donor in good health (CMV status not recorded). Some clones in this sample may be carry-over from other donors' samples.

This clonotype was detected a few times. The rearrangement links TRBV7-9 to TRBJ2-1; 8 nucleotides align to TRBD1. Trimming at V came to 8 bases and at J to 0 bases, leaving 12 bases not matched to a gene. The V gene's germline CDR1 is SEHNR and CDR2 FQNEAQ (reference sequence). The CDR3 consists of 17 residues. In DNA, the CDR3 is TGTGCCAGCGGCCGGGACAGGCTTAAGGGCTCCTACAATGAGCAGTTCTTC. It encodes CASGRDRLKGSYNEQFF.

The chain employs TRBV6-9 and TRBJ1-6, with 12 bases aligning to TRBD1. The V gene's germline CDR1 is MNHGY and CDR2 SVAAGI. This CDR3 has 19 amino acids. The V segment lost 10 bases and the J segment 7 bases; nucleotides outside the gene matches: 20. In DNA form, the CDR3 reads TGTGCCACCCCTGAGCCGGGACAGGGGGCGAAAAACAAAAATTCACCCCTCCACTTT. Amino acids: CATPEPGQGAKNKNSPLHF.

This clonotype turned up a few times. The genes are TRBV7-8 and TRBJ1-3; D is undetermined. Trimming cost V 2 bases and J 9 bases, with 11 bases left between them. This CDR3 spans 13 amino acids. Germline assignment: CDR1 SGHVS and CDR2 FQNEAQ. The CDR3 loop is CASSLYRETTIYF. CDR3 in DNA: TGTGCCAGCAGCTTATACCGGGAAACCACCATATATTTT.

The chain employs TRBV20-1 and TRBJ2-1; 9 nucleotides align to TRBD2. Germline V gene data show CDR1 as DFQATT and CDR2 as SNEGSKA (reference sequence). Trimming took 0 bases from V and 6 from J; bases not matched to a gene: 9. There are 16 residues in the CDR3. In nucleotides, the CDR3 is TGCAGTGCTAGAGACTTCGGGACTAGCAAACCCAATGAGCAGTTCTTC. As protein: CSARDFGTSKPNEQFF.

This clonotype was recorded a few times. The rearrangement links TRBV4-1 to TRBJ2-2; the D is unclear. Trimming left V 0 bases short and J 7 bases short, with 12 bases between. CDR3 length: 15 amino acids. Germline V gives CDR1 MGHRA, CDR2 YSYEKL. In nucleotides, the CDR3 is TGCGCCAGCAGCCAAGAATACCGGGTGGACGGGGAGCTGTTTTTT. Protein: CASSQEYRVDGELFF.

The gene calls are TRBV10-3 and TRBJ2-5, with D perhaps TRBD1 (6 bases). The germline V gene encodes CDR1 ENHRY and CDR2 SYGVKD. CDR3 length: 12 residues. V lost 4 bases and J 5 bases, leaving 8 bases between the germline ends. The CDR3 nucleotides are TGTGCCATCAGTGGACAGGAGGAGACCCAGTACTTC. This gives the protein CAISGQEETQYF.

This clonotype appeared a few times. The chain carries TRBV7-9 and TRBJ2-7, with 10 nucleotides matching TRBD1. The J segment lost 2 bases and the V segment lost 5 bases, leaving 9 bases of the junction unmatched. Germline V gives CDR1 SEHNR, CDR2 FQNEAQ (reference sequence). CDR3 length equals 16 residues. The DNA for the CDR3 is TGTGCCAGCAGCGCACCGGGACAGGGGCCAACCTACGAGCAGTACTTC. Encoded protein: CASSAPGQGPTYEQYF.

The genes are TRBV30 and TRBJ2-2; TRBD1 is a possible D gene (6 bases). Germline V gene data show CDR1 as GTSNPN and CDR2 as SVGIG (reference sequence). Trimming left V 3 bases short and J 6 bases short, with 14 bases between. The CDR3 is 14 residues long. CDR3 sequence: CAWSTGIRPGELFF. The CDR3 coding sequence is TGTGCCTGGAGCACAGGGATCAGGCCCGGGGAGCTGTTTTTT. Full variable domain (missing parts from reference TRBV30 and TRBJ2-2): SQTIHQWPATLVQPVGSPLSLECTVEGTSNPNLYWYRQAAGRGLQLLFYSVGIGQISSEVPQNLSASRPQDRQFILSSKKLLLSDSGFYLCAWSTGIRPGELFFGEGSRLTVL.

This chain joins TRBV19 and TRBJ1-5; 7 nucleotides agree with TRBD1. Trimming at V came to 10 bases and at J to 0 bases, leaving 9 bases not matched to a gene. Germline V CDR1 and CDR2: LNHDA, SQIVND (reference sequence). This CDR3 has 15 residues. CDR3 sequence: CATSYRGNSNQPQHF. The CDR3 DNA follows: TGTGCCACCTCGTACAGGGGAAATAGCAATCAGCCCCAGCATTTT.

This clonotype was found a few times. V gene TRBV7-9 combines with J gene TRBJ2-4, with D possibly TRBD1 on 5 matching bases. V shed 5 bases and J shed 0 bases, with 11 bases lying between them. The V gene's germline CDR1 is SEHNR and CDR2 FQNEAQ (reference sequence). CDR3 length equals 15 residues. CDR3 DNA: TGTGCCAGCAGCCCAGACAGCCTAGCCAAAAACATTCAGTACTTC. This gives the protein CASSPDSLAKNIQYF.

The J gene is TRBJ2-1, the V gene TRBV10-3; no definite D call. Germline-derived CDR1 and CDR2 are ENHRY and SYGVKD. This CDR3 region has 15 residues. Trimming took 3 bases from V and 4 from J, leaving 13 bases between them. The CDR3 sequence: CAISDPVSGYNEQFF. The CDR3 bases are TGTGCCATCAGTGACCCCGTCTCCGGGTACAATGAGCAGTTCTTC.

The rearrangement links TRBV27 to TRBJ1-5; unclear D gene. Trimming cost V 2 bases and J 1 base, with 9 bases left between them. Looked up from germline, CDR1 is MNHEY and CDR2 is SMNVEV (reference sequence). The CDR3 extends over 15 amino acids. CDR3 sequence (DNA): TGTGCCAGCAGTTTACGGTGGGAAAGCAATCAGCCCCAGCATTTT. This sequence encodes CASSLRWESNQPQHF.

This clonotype has a handful of counts. The rearrangement links TRBV6-2 or TRBV6-3 to TRBJ1-5; D unclear. V shed 5 bases and J shed 1 base, with 9 bases lying between them. From germline, CDR1 is MNHEY and CDR2 SVGEGT. The CDR3 contains 14 residues. Here the CDR3 DNA reads TGTGCCAGCAGTCGCGACGCAAGCAATCAGCCCCAGCATTTT. It encodes CASSRDASNQPQHF.

V usage is TRBV20-1 and J usage is TRBJ1-2; D gene unclear. Looked up from germline, CDR1 is DFQATT and CDR2 is SNEGSKA (reference sequence). This CDR3 region has 18 residues. V shed 5 bases and J shed 0 bases, with 25 bases lying between them. The CDR3 DNA reads as TGCAGTGCTTTCCTGGCTGTTCGGACCTTAACCCCTAACTATGGCTACACCTTC. Its translation: CSAFLAVRTLTPNYGYTF.

The chain recombines TRBV7-2 with TRBJ2-7, with unresolved D. The V gene's germline CDR1 is SGHTA and CDR2 FQGNSA. The CDR3 loop spans 14 amino acids. Trimming left V 5 bases short and J 5 bases short, with 16 bases between. DNA for the CDR3: TGTGCCAGCAGCCCCCGCAAGACGTTAGACGAGCAGTACTTC. Amino acids: CASSPRKTLDEQYF.

V is TRBV7-9 and J is TRBJ2-3; 9 nucleotides match TRBD1. The germline gives CDR1 SEHNR, CDR2 FQNEAQ (reference sequence). The CDR3 has 15 amino acids. J lost 5 bases, V lost 5 bases, and 8 bases had no gene match. The CDR3 DNA reads as TGTGCCAGCAGCCCACAGGGGACAGGGTTAGATACGCAGTATTTT. Amino acid sequence: CASSPQGTGLDTQYF.

A few counts support this clonotype. V usage is TRBV7-9 and J usage is TRBJ1-2; D remains ambiguous. This CDR3 contains 14 residues. CDR1 SEHNR and CDR2 FQNEAQ come from the germline V gene (reference sequence). With 2 bases removed from V and 7 bases from J, the gap between germline ends came to 14 bases. The CDR3 is CASSLLGGMGGYTF. The DNA for the CDR3 is TGTGCCAGCAGCTTACTTGGAGGGATGGGTGGCTACACCTTC.

The V and J genes are TRBV18 and TRBJ2-5, with 10 bases that match TRBD2. This CDR3 comprises 19 residues. V gave up 3 bases and J gave up 3 bases; unmatched junction bases: 16. CDR1 KGHSH and CDR2 LQKENI come from the germline V gene. CDR3 DNA sequence: TGTGCCAGCTCACCTCCGGTTACTAGCGGGGACTTGCTAAAAGAGACCCAGTACTTC. This sequence encodes CASSPPVTSGDLLKETQYF.

This rearrangement joins TRBV7-2 to TRBJ2-6; D might be TRBD1 or TRBD2, each matching 5 bases. The CDR3 has 17 amino acids. Germline V gene sequence: CDR1 SGHTA, CDR2 FQGNSA. V lost 1 base and J 4 bases, leaving 14 bases between the germline ends. The CDR3 here is CASSLELTGTGANVLTF. The CDR3 nucleotides read TGTGCCAGCAGCTTAGAACTGACGGGGACCGGGGCCAACGTCCTGACTTTC.

This chain joins TRBV14 and TRBJ2-1; 8 bases line up with TRBD2. V trimming: 6 bases; J trimming: 6 bases; junction bases outside the gene matches: 7. The CDR3 totals 14 residues. Germline lookup yields CDR1 SGHDN and CDR2 FVKESK. For the CDR3, the DNA is TGTGCCAGCAGATCCAGCGGGAGTTCCAATGAGCAGTTCTTC. It yields the protein CASRSSGSSNEQFF.

V gene TRBV27 combines with J gene TRBJ2-6, with a tentative D call TRBD2 (5 bases). V lost 7 bases and J lost 1, with 5 bases in between. CDR3 length equals 13 residues. The V gene's germline CDR1 is MNHEY and CDR2 SMNVEV (reference sequence). Here the CDR3 reads CASTGSGANVLTF. The CDR3 region has the DNA TGTGCCAGCACGGGATCTGGGGCCAACGTCCTGACTTTC.

This clonotype came up a few times. V is TRBV6-5 and J is TRBJ1-2; D remains unclear. Per the germline V gene, CDR1 is MNHEY and CDR2 is SVGAGI. The CDR3 length is 15 residues. Trimming removed 2 bases from V and 2 bases from J, with 12 bases in between. CDR3 nucleotides: TGTGCCAGCAGTTACACCTTCCCGGAGAACTATGGCTACACCTTC. Translated: CASSYTFPENYGYTF.

This clonotype was found a few times. The chain employs TRBV7-6 and TRBJ1-5; D may be TRBD1 (5 bases). This CDR3 is 15 amino acids long. V lost 5 bases and J lost 0, with 11 bases in between. Germline CDR1 is SGHVS and CDR2 is FNYEAQ. This chain's CDR3 is CASSAGDGSNQPQHF. Here the CDR3 DNA reads TGTGCCAGCAGCGCCGGGGACGGTAGCAATCAGCCCCAGCATTTT. The whole variable domain, remainder taken from reference TRBV7-6 and TRBJ1-5, is GAGVSQSPRYKVTKRGQDVALRCDPISGHVSLYWYRQALGQGPEFLTYFNYEAQQDKSGLPNDRFSAERPEGSISTLTIQRTEQRDSAMYRCASSAGDGSNQPQHFGDGTRLSIL.

This clonotype was detected only a few times. This CDR3 is CATSRWADYDTEAFF. The CDR3 nucleotides read TGTGCCACCAGCAGATGGGCGGATTACGACACTGAAGCTTTCTTT. This chain uses TRBV15 with TRBJ1-1; the D is unclear. Trimming removed 2 bases from V and 3 bases from J, with 13 bases in between. The germline gives CDR1 LNHNV, CDR2 YYDKDF (reference sequence). The CDR3 contains 15 residues. Supplemented by reference TRBV15 and TRBJ1-1, the full variable domain reads DAMVIQNPRYQVTQFGKPVTLSCSQTLNHNVMYWYQQKSSQAPKLLFHYYDKDFNNEADTPDNFQSRRPNTSFCFLDIRSPGLGDTAMYLCATSRWADYDTEAFFGQGTRLTVV.

This chain's CDR3 is CSARDQRRTLGYEQYF. The CDR3, as DNA: TGCAGTGCTAGAGATCAAAGGAGGACGCTGGGGTACGAGCAGTACTTC. This chain joins TRBV20-1 and TRBJ2-7, with a possible D match to TRBD2 (5 bases). The CDR3 runs 16 residues. CDR1 DFQATT and CDR2 SNEGSKA come from the germline V gene (reference sequence). The V and J ends lost 0 bases and 4 bases respectively, with 19 bases between them.

This clonotype was counted only a few times. The J gene is TRBJ1-2, the V gene TRBV29-1; D remains unclear. The CDR3 has 12 amino acids. Trimming removed 4 bases at V and 4 bases at J, with 10 bases between. Germline loops: CDR1 SQVTM, CDR2 ANQGSEA. The CDR3 coding sequence is TGCAGCGTTGGCGTGACACCCTATGGCTACACCTTC. Translation: CSVGVTPYGYTF. Together with reference TRBV29-1 and TRBJ1-2, the CDR3 gives the full variable domain: SAVISQKPSRDICQRGTSLTIQCQVDSQVTMMFWYRQQPGQSLTLIATANQGSEATYESGFVIDKFPISRPNLTFSTLTVSNMSPEDSSIYLCSVGVTPYGYTFGSGTRLTVV.

This rearrangement joins TRBV19 to TRBJ1-5, with D uncertain. The CDR3 length is 14 residues. CDR1 and CDR2 (germline): LNHDA, SQIVND (reference sequence). V was pared by 4 bases and J by 2 bases, with 9 bases between. CDR3 sequence (DNA): TGTGCCAGTAGTAAACGGCCAGGCAATCAGCCCCAGCATTTT. It translates to CASSKRPGNQPQHF.

Comment on this clonotype: Compared with germline, one end of the junction differs, possibly owing to a read error. The rearrangement joins TRBV7-4 to TRBJ2-1, with 8 bases fitting TRBD2. Germline CDR1 reads SGHVT; CDR2 reads SQSDAQ. The CDR3 has 16 residues. The CDR3 region has the DNA TGTGCAAGCAGCTCCCTCTACGGGGGGGCCTACAATGATCAGTTCTTC. Translation gives CASSSLYGGAYNDQFF.

V gene TRBV12-3 or TRBV12-4 combines with J gene TRBJ2-1; 8 bases match TRBD1. This CDR3 has 13 residues. V shed 5 bases, J shed 7 bases, and the junction held 4 bases outside the gene matches. This chain's CDR3 is CASSAQGANEQFF. The DNA of the CDR3 is TGTGCCAGCAGTGCTCAGGGGGCGAATGAGCAGTTCTTC.